Below are 8 T cell receptor beta chains sequenced from a single sample in a study of T cell responses to AZD1222 COVID-19 vaccine. This table comes from immunoSEQ multiplex PCR, and its TCRdb copy is limited to in-frame clones, with some not included. Here the sample spans almost 80,000 clones, around 90% being singletons. The sequenced sample was peripheral blood, obtained on day 0 of AZD1222 vaccination. The receptors were sampled from an adult in good health.

The gene calls are TRBV19 and TRBJ2-3; D remains unclear. In germline, CDR1 is LNHDA, CDR2 SQIVND (reference sequence). Trimming removed 3 bases from V and 1 base from J, with 5 bases in between. This CDR3 has 13 residues. Written as DNA, the CDR3 is TGTGCCAGTAGTATTGCGGGCACAGATACGCAGTATTTT. Protein sequence: CASSIAGTDTQYF.

V gene TRBV7-3 combines with J gene TRBJ2-1; the D gene is possibly TRBD1 (6 bases). Germline CDR1 is SGHTA and CDR2 is FQGTGA. This CDR3 has 15 amino acids. Deletions cut 8 bases from V and 8 bases from J, with 22 bases between. The chain's CDR3 is CASSWGPRGLDEQFF. CDR3 in DNA: TGTGCCAGCTCCTGGGGACCTAGGGGGTTAGATGAGCAGTTCTTC.

The chain couples TRBV5-1 to TRBJ2-2; TRBD1 might be the D (6 bases). The CDR3 covers 16 residues. Germline V gene sequence: CDR1 SGHRS, CDR2 YFSETQ. With 4 bases removed from V and 4 bases from J, the gap between germline ends came to 17 bases. The CDR3 sequence: CASSPSSDRATGELFF. DNA for the CDR3: TGCGCCAGCAGCCCCTCCTCGGACAGAGCCACCGGGGAGCTGTTTTTT.

This chain uses TRBV4-2 with TRBJ2-1, with 7 bases identical to TRBD2. The V gene end was trimmed by 0 bases and the J gene end by 1 base; junction bases not matched to a gene: 6. CDR1 is LGHNA and CDR2 is YNFKEQ in the germline V gene. This CDR3 comprises 17 residues. Here the CDR3 reads CASSQEVTGGSYNEQFF. CDR3 coding DNA: TGTGCCAGCAGCCAAGAGGTGACGGGGGGATCCTACAATGAGCAGTTCTTC.

The genes are TRBV19 and TRBJ1-4, with unresolved D. From germline, CDR1 is LNHDA and CDR2 SQIVND (reference sequence). Trimming stripped 2 bases from V and 5 bases from J, with 9 bases between. This CDR3 is built from 14 residues. CDR3 sequence reads: CASSIPGRNEKLFF. CDR3 sequence (DNA): TGTGCCAGTAGTATACCAGGACGAAATGAAAAACTGTTTTTT.

The chain employs TRBV6-5 and TRBJ1-1; D is ambiguous. Germline lookup yields CDR1 MNHEY and CDR2 SVGAGI. The CDR3 is 14 amino acids. V was pared by 5 bases and J by 10 bases, with 20 bases between. The CDR3 DNA reads TGTGCCAGCAGTAAGGTTTTCGACCCGGTTCGAGCTTTCTTT. Amino acid sequence: CASSKVFDPVRAFF.

This sequence joins TRBV19 and TRBJ2-7; the match to TRBD1 covers 7 bases. The J segment lost 0 bases and the V segment lost 8 bases, leaving 4 bases of the junction unmatched. The CDR3 extends over 13 amino acids. Per germline, CDR1 LNHDA and CDR2 SQIVND (reference sequence). The CDR3 spells CASSGTASYEQYF. As DNA, the CDR3 is TGTGCCAGTTCCGGGACAGCCTCCTACGAGCAGTACTTC.

This rearrangement joins TRBV14 to TRBJ2-2; D unclear. Trimming shortened V by 1 base and J by 6 bases, and 12 bases separated the two germline ends. Germline assignment: CDR1 SGHDN and CDR2 FVKESK. The CDR3 spans 15 residues. The CDR3 sequence is CASSQVTRESGELFF. The CDR3 region has the DNA TGTGCCAGCAGCCAAGTGACACGCGAATCCGGGGAGCTGTTTTTT.